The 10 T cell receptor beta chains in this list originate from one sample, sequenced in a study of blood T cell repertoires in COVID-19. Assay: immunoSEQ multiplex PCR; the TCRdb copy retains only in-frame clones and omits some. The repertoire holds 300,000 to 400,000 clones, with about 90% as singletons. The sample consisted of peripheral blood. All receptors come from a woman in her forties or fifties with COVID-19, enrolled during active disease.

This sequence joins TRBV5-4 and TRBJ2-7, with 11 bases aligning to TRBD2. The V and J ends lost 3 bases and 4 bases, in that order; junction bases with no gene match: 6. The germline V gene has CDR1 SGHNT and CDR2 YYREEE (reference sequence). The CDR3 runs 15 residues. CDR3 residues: CASSSGTSGNYEQYF. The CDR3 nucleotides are TGTGCCAGCAGCTCTGGGACTAGCGGAAATTACGAGCAGTACTTC.

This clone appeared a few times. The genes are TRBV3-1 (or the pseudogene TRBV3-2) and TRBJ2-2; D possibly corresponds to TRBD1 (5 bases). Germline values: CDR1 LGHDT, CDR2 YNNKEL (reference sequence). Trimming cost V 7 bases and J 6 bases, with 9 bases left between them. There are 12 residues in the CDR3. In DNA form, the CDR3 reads TGTGCCAGCACCCTAGGGGCCGGGGAGCTGTTTTTT. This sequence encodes CASTLGAGELFF.

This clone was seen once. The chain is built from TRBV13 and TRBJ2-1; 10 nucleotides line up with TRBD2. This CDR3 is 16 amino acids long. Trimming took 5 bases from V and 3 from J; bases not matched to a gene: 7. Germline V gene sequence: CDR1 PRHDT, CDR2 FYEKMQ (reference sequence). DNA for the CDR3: TGTGCCAGCAGCGCCCTTCCTAGCGGGGGCTACAATGAGCAGTTCTTC. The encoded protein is CASSALPSGGYNEQFF.

The CDR3 nucleotides read TGCGCCAGCAGCTGGGACAGGGAGGAGACCCAGTACTTC. Its translation: CASSWDREETQYF. The V and J genes are TRBV5-1 and TRBJ2-5, with 9 bases that match TRBD1. This CDR3 has 13 residues. V lost 3 bases and J lost 5; bases outside the gene matches: 2. Germline-derived CDR1 and CDR2 are SGHRS and YFSETQ.

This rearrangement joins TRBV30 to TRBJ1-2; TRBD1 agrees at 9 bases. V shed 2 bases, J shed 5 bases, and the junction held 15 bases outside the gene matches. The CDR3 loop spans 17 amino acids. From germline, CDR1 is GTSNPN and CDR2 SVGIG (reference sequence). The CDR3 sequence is CAWSQGPGDRAEYGYTF. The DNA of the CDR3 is TGTGCCTGGAGTCAAGGCCCGGGGGACAGGGCTGAGTATGGCTACACCTTC.

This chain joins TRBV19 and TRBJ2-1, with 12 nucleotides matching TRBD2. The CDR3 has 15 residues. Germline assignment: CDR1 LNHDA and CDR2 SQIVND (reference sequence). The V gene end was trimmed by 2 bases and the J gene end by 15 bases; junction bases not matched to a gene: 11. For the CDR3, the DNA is TGTGCCAGTAGTATATCGGGCCCGACTAGCGGGAGCATGTTCTTC. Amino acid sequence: CASSISGPTSGSMFF.

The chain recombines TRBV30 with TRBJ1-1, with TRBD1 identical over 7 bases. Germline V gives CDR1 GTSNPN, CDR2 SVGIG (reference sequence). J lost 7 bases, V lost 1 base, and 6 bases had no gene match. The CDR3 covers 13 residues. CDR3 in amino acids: CAWSGRTGFEAFF. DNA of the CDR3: TGTGCCTGGAGTGGAAGGACAGGTTTTGAAGCTTTCTTT. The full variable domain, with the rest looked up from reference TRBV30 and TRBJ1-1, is SQTIHQWPATLVQPVGSPLSLECTVEGTSNPNLYWYRQAAGRGLQLLFYSVGIGQISSEVPQNLSASRPQDRQFILSSKKLLLSDSGFYLCAWSGRTGFEAFFGQGTRLTVV.

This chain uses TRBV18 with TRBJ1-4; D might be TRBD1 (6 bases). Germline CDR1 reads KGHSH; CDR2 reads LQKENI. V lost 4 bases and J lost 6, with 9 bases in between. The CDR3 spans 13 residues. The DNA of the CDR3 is TGTGCCAGCTCACGGGGGCCTGATGAAAAACTGTTTTTT. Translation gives CASSRGPDEKLFF.

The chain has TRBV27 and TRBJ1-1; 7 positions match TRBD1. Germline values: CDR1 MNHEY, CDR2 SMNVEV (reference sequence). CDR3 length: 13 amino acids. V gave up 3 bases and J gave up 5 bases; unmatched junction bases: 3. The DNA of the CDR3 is TGTGCCAGCAGTTTTCAGGGGGATACTGAAGCTTTCTTT. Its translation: CASSFQGDTEAFF.

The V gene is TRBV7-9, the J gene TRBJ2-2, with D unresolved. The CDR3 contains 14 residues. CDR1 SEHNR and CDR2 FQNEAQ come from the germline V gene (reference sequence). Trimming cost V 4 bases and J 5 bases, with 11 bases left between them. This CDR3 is CASSSSLRTGELFF. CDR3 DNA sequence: TGTGCCAGCAGCTCGAGCCTCCGGACCGGGGAGCTGTTTTTT.